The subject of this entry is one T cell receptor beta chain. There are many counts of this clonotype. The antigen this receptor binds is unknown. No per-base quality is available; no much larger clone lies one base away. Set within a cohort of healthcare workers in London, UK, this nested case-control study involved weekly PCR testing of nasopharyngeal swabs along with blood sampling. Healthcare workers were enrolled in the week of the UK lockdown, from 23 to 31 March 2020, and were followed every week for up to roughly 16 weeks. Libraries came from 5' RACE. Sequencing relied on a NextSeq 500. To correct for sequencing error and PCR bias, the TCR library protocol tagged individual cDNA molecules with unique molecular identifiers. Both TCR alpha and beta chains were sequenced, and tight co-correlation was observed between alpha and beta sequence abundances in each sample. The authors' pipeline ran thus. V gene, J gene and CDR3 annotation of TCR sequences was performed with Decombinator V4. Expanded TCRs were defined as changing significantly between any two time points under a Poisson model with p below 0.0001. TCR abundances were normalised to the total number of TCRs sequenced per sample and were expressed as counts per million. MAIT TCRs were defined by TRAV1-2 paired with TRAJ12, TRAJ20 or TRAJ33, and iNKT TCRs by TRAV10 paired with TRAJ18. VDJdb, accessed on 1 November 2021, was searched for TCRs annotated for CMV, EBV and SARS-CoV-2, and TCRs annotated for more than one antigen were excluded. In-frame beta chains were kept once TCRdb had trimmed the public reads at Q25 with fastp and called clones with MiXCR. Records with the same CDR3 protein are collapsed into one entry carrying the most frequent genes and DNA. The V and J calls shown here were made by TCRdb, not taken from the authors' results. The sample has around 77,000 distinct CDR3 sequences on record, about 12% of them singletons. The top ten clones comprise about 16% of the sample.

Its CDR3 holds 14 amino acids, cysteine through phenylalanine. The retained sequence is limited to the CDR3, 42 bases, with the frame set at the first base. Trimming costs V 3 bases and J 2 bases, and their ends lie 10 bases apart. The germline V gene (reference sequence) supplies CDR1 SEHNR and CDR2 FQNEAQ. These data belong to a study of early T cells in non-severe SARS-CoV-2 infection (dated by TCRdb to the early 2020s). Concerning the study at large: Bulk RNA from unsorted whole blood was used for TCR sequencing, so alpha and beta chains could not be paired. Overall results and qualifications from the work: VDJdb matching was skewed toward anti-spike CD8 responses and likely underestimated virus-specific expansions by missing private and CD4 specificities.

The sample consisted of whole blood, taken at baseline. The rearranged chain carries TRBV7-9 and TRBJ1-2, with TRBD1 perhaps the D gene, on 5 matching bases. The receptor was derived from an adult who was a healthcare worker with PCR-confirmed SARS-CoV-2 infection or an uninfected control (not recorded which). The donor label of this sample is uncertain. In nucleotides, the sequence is TGTGCCAGCAGCTTGAAGACAGCAAACTATGGCTACACCTTC. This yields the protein CASSLKTANYGYTF.